This T cell receptor (beta chain) stems from a study of blood T cell repertoires in COVID-19. Participant ages covered roughly 18 to 89 years across 20 to 30 US areas. Self-reported history from a screening survey and questionnaire set each donor's cohort. The method was immunoSEQ multiplex PCR; TCRdb's version includes in-frame clones alone and lacks a portion of them. The sample holds under 250,000 clones; approximately 83% are singletons and the top ten take roughly 5%. The CDR3 contains 15 residues. V lost 1 base and J lost 2; bases outside the gene matches: 3. Germline CDR1 reads LNHDA; CDR2 reads SQIVND (reference sequence).

Sequenced: PBMCs or T cells enriched from blood (not recorded which). The chain recombines TRBV19 with TRBJ2-5; 8 bases are shared with TRBD2. This TCR came from a woman aged 45-65 years who had been exposed to COVID-19. CDR3 residues: CASSIAPGGQETQYF. The CDR3 bases are TGTGCCAGTAGTATAGCCCCGGGGGGGCAAGAGACCCAGTACTTC. Complete variable domain (other parts from reference TRBV19 and TRBJ2-5): DGGITQSPKYLFRKEGQNVTLSCEQNLNHDAMYWYRQDPGQGLRLIYYSQIVNDFQKGDIAEGYSVSREKKESFPLTVTSAQKNPTAFYLCASSIAPGGQETQYFGPGTRLLVL.